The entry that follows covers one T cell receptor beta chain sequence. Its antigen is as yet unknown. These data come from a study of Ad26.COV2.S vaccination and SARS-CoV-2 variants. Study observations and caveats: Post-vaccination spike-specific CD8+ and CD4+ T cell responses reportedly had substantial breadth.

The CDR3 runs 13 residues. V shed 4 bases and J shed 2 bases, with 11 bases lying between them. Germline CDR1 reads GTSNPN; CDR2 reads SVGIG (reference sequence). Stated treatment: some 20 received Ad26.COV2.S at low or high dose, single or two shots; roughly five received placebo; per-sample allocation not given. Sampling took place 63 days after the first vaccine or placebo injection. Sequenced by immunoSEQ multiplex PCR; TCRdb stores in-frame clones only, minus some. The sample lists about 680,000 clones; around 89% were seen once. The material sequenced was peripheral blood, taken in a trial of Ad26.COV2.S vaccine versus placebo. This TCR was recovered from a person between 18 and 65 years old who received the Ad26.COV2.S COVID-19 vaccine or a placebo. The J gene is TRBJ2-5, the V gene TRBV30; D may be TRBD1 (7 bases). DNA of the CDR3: TGTGCCTGGACACAGGGGAGGCAAGAGACCCAGTACTTC. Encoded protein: CAWTQGRQETQYF.